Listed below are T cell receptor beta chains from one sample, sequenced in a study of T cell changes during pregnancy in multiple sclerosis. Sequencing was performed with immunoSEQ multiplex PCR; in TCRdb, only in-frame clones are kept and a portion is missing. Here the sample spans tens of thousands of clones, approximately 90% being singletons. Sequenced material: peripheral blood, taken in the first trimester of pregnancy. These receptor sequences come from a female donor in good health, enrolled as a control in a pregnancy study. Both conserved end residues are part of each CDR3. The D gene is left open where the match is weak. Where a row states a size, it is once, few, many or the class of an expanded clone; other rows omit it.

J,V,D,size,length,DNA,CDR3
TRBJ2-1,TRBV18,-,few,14,TGTGCCAGCTCACCAGGGGGCCCAGGGTATGAGCAGTTCTTC,CASSPGGPGYEQFF
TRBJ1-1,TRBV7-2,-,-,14,TGTGCCAGCAGCTTGCCAAGGACCGGGGGGGGAGCTTTCTTT,CASSLPRTGGGAFF
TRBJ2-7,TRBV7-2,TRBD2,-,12,TGTGCCAGCAGCCCCGGGACTAGCGGGCACAACTTC,CASSPGTSGHNF
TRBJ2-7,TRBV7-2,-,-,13,TGTGCCAGCAGCTTAAACAGCCACTACGAGCAGTACTTC,CASSLNSHYEQYF
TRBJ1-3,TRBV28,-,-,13,TGTGCCAGCAGTTTTCAATCTGGAAACACCATATATTTT,CASSFQSGNTIYF
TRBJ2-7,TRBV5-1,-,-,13,TGCGCCAGCAGCTTGACAGTCAACTACGAGCAGTACTTC,CASSLTVNYEQYF
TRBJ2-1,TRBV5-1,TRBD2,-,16,TGCGCCAGCAGCGAAATAGCGGGAGCCTCCTACAATGAGCAGTTCTTC,CASSEIAGASYNEQFF
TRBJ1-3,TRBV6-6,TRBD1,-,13,TGTGCCAGCAGTGGGGACAGGGGTTACACCATATATTTT,CASSGDRGYTIYF
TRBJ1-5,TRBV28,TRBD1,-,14,TGTGCCAGCAGCCCCGGGACAGCTAATCAGCCCCAGCATTTT,CASSPGTANQPQHF
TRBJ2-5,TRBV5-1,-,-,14,TGCGCCAGCAGCCGAACCGGGGTATCAGAGACCCAGTACTTC,CASSRTGVSETQYF
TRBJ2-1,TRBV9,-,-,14,TGTGCCAGCAGCGTCGGGACTCAATACAATGAGCAGTTCTTC,CASSVGTQYNEQFF
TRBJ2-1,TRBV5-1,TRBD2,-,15,TGCGCCAGCAGCTCTAGCGGGCCGAGTATCAATGAGCAGTTCTTC,CASSSSGPSINEQFF
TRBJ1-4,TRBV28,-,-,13,TGTGCCAGCAGTTACAGGGTCGGGGAAAAACTGTTTTTT,CASSYRVGEKLFF
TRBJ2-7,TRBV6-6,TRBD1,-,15,TGTGCCAGCAGTTACCAAGGACAGGGGGAATACGAGCAGTACTTC,CASSYQGQGEYEQYF
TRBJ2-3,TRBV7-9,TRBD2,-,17,TGTGCCAGCAGCCGCCTGGTGGGGGGAGGGCCCTTAGATACGCAGTATTTT,CASSRLVGGGPLDTQYF
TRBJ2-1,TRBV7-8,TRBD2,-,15,TGTGCCAGCAGCTTAGCGTCGGGAGGGCCTTATGAGCAGTTCTTC,CASSLASGGPYEQFF
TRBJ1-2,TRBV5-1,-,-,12,TGCGCCAGCCAGGGAAACGTAGGTGGCTACACCTTC,CASQGNVGGYTF
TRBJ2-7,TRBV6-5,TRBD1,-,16,TGTGCCAGCAGTTACTCGACAGGGGCCCGCTCCTACGAGCAGTACTTC,CASSYSTGARSYEQYF
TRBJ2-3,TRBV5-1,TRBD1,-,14,TGCGCCAGCACAGGGGACAGTAGCACAGATACGCAGTATTTT,CASTGDSSTDTQYF
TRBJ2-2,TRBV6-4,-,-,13,TGTGCCAGCAGTGCCGGGAGCACCGGGGAGCTGTTTTTT,CASSAGSTGELFF
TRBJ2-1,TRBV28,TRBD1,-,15,TGTGCCAGCAGCGGGACAGGGGTATCTATCAATGAGCAGTTCTTC,CASSGTGVSINEQFF
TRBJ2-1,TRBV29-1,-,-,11,TGCAGCTCTGGACTCTACAATGAGCAGTTCTTC,CSSGLYNEQFF
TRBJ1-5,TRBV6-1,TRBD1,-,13,TGTGCCAGTAATCAGGGGGGCAATCAGCCCCAGCATTTT,CASNQGGNQPQHF
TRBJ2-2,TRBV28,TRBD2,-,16,TGTGCCAGCAGTCCCTTGATGACGGGAGGGCCCGGGGAGCTGTTTTTT,CASSPLMTGGPGELFF
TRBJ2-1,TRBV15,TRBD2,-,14,TGTGCCACCAGCGGGGGACTAGCACGCAGTGAGCAGTTCTTC,CATSGGLARSEQFF
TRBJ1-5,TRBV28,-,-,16,TGTGCCAGCAACAAAAGAACAGGGTTGAGCAATCAGCCCCAGCATTTT,CASNKRTGLSNQPQHF
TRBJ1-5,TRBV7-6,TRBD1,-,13,TGTGCCAGCGCAGGGGGGTTCAATCAGCCCCAGCATTTT,CASAGGFNQPQHF
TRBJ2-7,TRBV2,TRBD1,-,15,TGTGCCACCCACCCCGACGGACAGGGGGTCCGCGAGCAGTACTTC,CATHPDGQGVREQYF
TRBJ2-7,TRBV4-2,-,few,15,TGTGCCAGCAGCCAAGATCGGGGGAGTCCCTACGAGCAGTACTTC,CASSQDRGSPYEQYF
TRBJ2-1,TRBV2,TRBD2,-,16,TGTGCCAGCAGTTATTCAGCGGGAGGGTCTCGGGATGAGCAGTTCTTC,CASSYSAGGSRDEQFF
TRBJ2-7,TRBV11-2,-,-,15,TGTGCCAGCAAAACCACGTCGACTTCTTCCTACGAGCAGTACTTC,CASKTTSTSSYEQYF
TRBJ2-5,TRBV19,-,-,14,TGTGCCAGTAGTACGCGTCAGGCACGGGAGACCCAGTACTTC,CASSTRQARETQYF
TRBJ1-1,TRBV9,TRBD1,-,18,TGTGCCAGCAGCGTAGGCCTGGGACAGGGGATAAGGAACACTGAAGCTTTCTTT,CASSVGLGQGIRNTEAFF
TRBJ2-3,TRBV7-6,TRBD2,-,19,TGTGCCAGCAGCCCCACTTTAATATCCGGACTAGTCGGCACAGATACGCAGTATTTT,CASSPTLISGLVGTDTQYF
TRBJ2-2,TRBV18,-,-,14,TGTGCCAGCTCACCATTCGCAGGGACCGGGGAGCTGTTTTTT,CASSPFAGTGELFF
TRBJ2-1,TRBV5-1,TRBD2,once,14,TGCGTTTCGACCCTAGCGGGAGGGTACAATGAGCAGTTCTTC,CVSTLAGGYNEQFF
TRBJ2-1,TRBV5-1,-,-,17,TGCGCCAGCAGCTTGGCCCTTCGCGAAAGCTCCTACAATGAGCAGTTCTTC,CASSLALRESSYNEQFF
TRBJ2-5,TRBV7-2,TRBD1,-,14,TGTGCCAGCAGCACAGGGACAGAAGGCGGGACCCAGTACTTC,CASSTGTEGGTQYF
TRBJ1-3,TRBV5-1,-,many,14,TGCGCCAGCAGTGAGGGCTCCTCTGGAAACACCATATATTTT,CASSEGSSGNTIYF
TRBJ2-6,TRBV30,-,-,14,TGTGCCGGGGCGGCAAGCTCTGGGGCCAACGTCCTGACTTTC,CAGAASSGANVLTF
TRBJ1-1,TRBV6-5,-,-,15,TGTGCCAGCAGTACCAACAGGGTCGGAAGCACTGAAGCTTTCTTT,CASSTNRVGSTEAFF
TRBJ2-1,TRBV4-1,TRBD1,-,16,TGCGCCAGCAGCCGAAGGGACAGCAGATCCTACAATGAGCAGTTCTTC,CASSRRDSRSYNEQFF
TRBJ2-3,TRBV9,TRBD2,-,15,TGTGCCAGCAGCGCCGGGACTAGCGGGATCGGTACGCAGTATTTT,CASSAGTSGIGTQYF
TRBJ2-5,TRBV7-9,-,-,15,TGTGCCAGCAGCTTAGGTCAGGTTAACCAAGAGACCCAGTACTTC,CASSLGQVNQETQYF
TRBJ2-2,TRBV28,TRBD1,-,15,TGTGCCAGCACTAGACAGGGGGTAATAACCGGGGAGCTGTTTTTT,CASTRQGVITGELFF